Below, 13 T cell receptor beta chains from the same sample are listed, as sequenced in a study of response to subunit inactivated influenza vaccine. TCRdb redid the calling of the RT-PCR reads with MiXCR, one entry per CDR3 protein. Of about 700,000 distinct CDR3 sequences listed, approximately 14% are singletons. Sequencing was performed on PBMCs from blood, taken about 11 days after vaccination. The receptors here all came from a man aged 45-65 years who received an inactivated influenza vaccine.

The genes are TRBV3-1 and TRBJ2-5, with 10 bases fitting TRBD2. The CDR3 sequence is 15 residues long. Germline V gives CDR1 LGHDT, CDR2 YNNKEL (reference sequence). Unmatched junction bases numbered 2, after V lost 3 bases and J lost 1 base. CDR3 nucleotide sequence: TGTGCCAGCAGCCAGCTAGCGGGGGTCCAAGAGACCCAGTACTTC. It yields the protein CASSQLAGVQETQYF.

The V call is TRBV10-3, the J call TRBJ2-1; possibly TRBD1 for D (5 bases). The CDR3 is 14 residues long. Per the germline V gene, CDR1 is ENHRY and CDR2 is SYGVKD. V was cut by 2 bases and J by 9 bases, with 14 bases left in between. Here the CDR3 DNA reads TGTGCCATCAGTGAGCCCTCTAGGGGAAGTGAGCAGTTCTTC. Translated, it gives CAISEPSRGSEQFF.

This clonotype showed up many times. The rearrangement links TRBV10-1 to TRBJ2-7; the D gene is possibly TRBD1 (5 bases). Trimming removed 5 bases from V and 6 bases from J, with 11 bases in between. The CDR3 loop spans 12 amino acids. The germline gives CDR1 WNHNN, CDR2 SYGVQD (reference sequence). The DNA of the CDR3 is TGCGCCAGCAGTCCTGACCAGGGCGAGCAGTACTTC. This codes for CASSPDQGEQYF.

The chain is built from TRBV11-2 and TRBJ2-5, with 9 bases matching TRBD2. The V gene end was trimmed by 5 bases and the J gene end by 5 bases; junction bases not matched to a gene: 9. This CDR3 is 15 amino acids long. The germline CDR1 and CDR2 sequences are SGHAT and FQNNGV. The CDR3 DNA is TGTGCCAGCAGCATTAGCGGGAGTTCTGGGGAGACCCAGTACTTC. It is translated as CASSISGSSGETQYF.

Only a few counts were recorded for this clonotype. V is TRBV3-1 and J is TRBJ1-1; D is ambiguous. CDR3 size: 12 residues. Trimming stripped 2 bases from V and 4 bases from J, with 5 bases between. Germline V gene sequence: CDR1 LGHDT, CDR2 YNNKEL (reference sequence). This chain's CDR3 is CASSQLGTEAFF. The DNA of the CDR3 is TGTGCCAGCAGCCAACTCGGCACTGAAGCTTTCTTT.

A few counts support this clonotype. This chain joins TRBV10-3 and TRBJ2-7; D not resolved. The germline V and J ends were trimmed by 8 bases and 9 bases, with 8 bases remaining between them. CDR3 length: 9 residues. The germline CDR1 and CDR2 sequences are ENHRY and SYGVKD. The CDR3 DNA sequence: TGTGCCATCGGGAACGGGCAGTACTTC. It encodes CAIGNGQYF.

This clonotype has more than one count but fewer than ten. The chain joins TRBV7-9 to TRBJ1-2; D remains ambiguous. V lost 5 bases to trimming and J lost 4 bases, with 14 bases between them. The CDR3 extends over 14 amino acids. Per the germline V gene, CDR1 is SEHNR and CDR2 is FQNEAQ (reference sequence). CDR3 loop: CASSPRTNSYGYTF. The CDR3, as DNA: TGTGCCAGCAGCCCTCGAACAAACAGCTATGGCTACACCTTC.

This clonotype came up a few times. This chain links TRBV5-1 with TRBJ2-7, with 8 bases lining up with TRBD1. CDR3 length equals 16 residues. Germline CDR1 reads SGHRS; CDR2 reads YFSETQ. The junction had 10 bases not matched to a gene; V was cut back by 0 bases and J by 5 bases. The CDR3 region is CASSLGAGTGGNEQYF. Here the CDR3 DNA reads TGCGCCAGCAGCTTGGGAGCCGGGACAGGTGGAAACGAGCAGTACTTC.

This clonotype was seen more than once but under ten times. The V and J genes are TRBV12-3 or TRBV12-4 and TRBJ2-5, with unresolved D. The CDR3 contains 14 residues. Trimming took off 1 base at V and 1 base at J, with 7 bases between the two ends. CDR3 DNA sequence: TGTGCCAGCAGTTTAGGTTCAGTCCAAGAGACCCAGTACTTC. Translated, it gives CASSLGSVQETQYF.

This clonotype appeared many times. The chain is built from TRBV20-1 and TRBJ2-1, with D tentatively TRBD2 (6 bases). Germline assignment: CDR1 DFQATT and CDR2 SNEGSKA (reference sequence). This CDR3 has 15 amino acids. V was clipped by 6 bases and J by 5 bases, with 20 bases between them. In DNA, the CDR3 is TGCAGTGCGCACCCCCCCGGGGGAGGTAACAATGAGCAGTTCTTC. It is translated as CSAHPPGGGNNEQFF.

Many counts were recorded for this clonotype. V gene TRBV9 combines with J gene TRBJ2-3; D is ambiguous. Germline CDR1 is SGDLS and CDR2 is YYNGEE. CDR3 size: 14 residues. V lost 0 bases to trimming and J lost 2 bases, with 7 bases between them. CDR3 in amino acids: CASSVAPHTDTQYF. In DNA, the CDR3 is TGTGCCAGCAGCGTAGCACCACACACAGATACGCAGTATTTT.

The chain is built from TRBV29-1 and TRBJ1-2; D is possibly TRBD1 (6 bases). This CDR3 has 13 residues. V lost 3 bases to trimming and J lost 7 bases, with 15 bases between them. Germline-derived CDR1 and CDR2 are SQVTM and ANQGSEA. Here the CDR3 reads CSVDPGGGRGYTF. Here the CDR3 DNA reads TGCAGCGTTGACCCCGGCGGGGGCCGTGGCTACACCTTC.

The V and J genes are TRBV2 and TRBJ2-2; D uncertain. Germline V gene sequence: CDR1 SNHLY, CDR2 FYNNEI. Deletions cut 7 bases from V and 4 bases from J, with 16 bases between. This CDR3 has 15 amino acids. The CDR3 sequence: CASTKGYLGTGELFF. The CDR3 nucleotides read TGTGCCAGCACCAAAGGATATTTAGGCACCGGGGAGCTGTTTTTT. The full variable domain, its missing parts supplied by reference TRBV2 and TRBJ2-2, is EPEVTQTPSHQVTQMGQEVILRCVPISNHLYFYWYRQILGQKVEFLVSFYNNEISEKSEIFDDQFSVERPDGSNFTLKIRSTKLEDSAMYFCASTKGYLGTGELFFGEGSRLTVL.